This T cell receptor (beta chain) was sequenced during a study of T cells in Graves' hyperthyroidism and ophthalmopathy. Patients having uncontrolled infection, another autoimmune disease, pregnancy or lactation were not included. Per the germline V gene, CDR1 is MGHDK and CDR2 is SYGVNS. With 3 bases clipped from V and 6 bases from J, the junction kept 6 bases outside the gene matches. The CDR3 sequence is 14 residues long. Amplified TCR beta CDR3 regions derived from RNA transcripts. TCR CDR3 regions were first amplified by RT-PCR with HTBI primers. Each CDR3 protein is one row after TCRdb ran MiXCR on the multiplex PCR reads. This sample yields 300,000 to 450,000 distinct CDR3 sequences, of which about 14% are seen a single time; 15% to 20% belongs to the top ten.

The clonotype originates from a woman younger than 45 with Graves' ophthalmopathy. The sequenced material came from blood. The rearrangement uses TRBV25-1 and TRBJ2-7; TRBD1 matches at 9 bases. For the CDR3, the DNA is TGTGCCAGCAGTGAGGGACAGGGTTACTTCGAGCAGTACTTC. It yields the protein CASSEGQGYFEQYF.